Detailed here is one T cell receptor (beta chain). There are 16 residues in the CDR3. Germline V gene data show CDR1 as SGHRS and CDR2 as YFSETQ. With 0 bases clipped from V and 6 bases from J, the junction kept 6 bases outside the gene matches. As originally analysed: Estimated nucleated cell counts came from reference gene primer amplification. Profiled with immunoSEQ multiplex PCR; TCRdb holds only in-frame clones, not every one. Clone size and V and J calls were adopted from that table, with D and trimming inferred from the DNA. There are hundreds of thousands of clones in the sample; just under 85% occur only once, and around 4.2% lies in the top ten. The entry originates in a study of blood T cell repertoires in COVID-19.

The specimen sequenced was peripheral blood. This receptor was taken from a woman between 45 and 60 years old with active or convalescent COVID-19. This chain links TRBV5-1 with TRBJ1-4; 9 bases line up with TRBD1. CDR3: CASSLAQGASDEKLFF. The CDR3 nucleotides are TGCGCCAGCAGCTTGGCACAGGGGGCGAGTGATGAAAAACTGTTTTTT.